This T cell receptor beta chain was sequenced for a study of cytomegalovirus exposure and HLA in healthy donors. For the study at large: Samples from HLA-typed donors yielded about 85 million unique TCRs in an early data release. Study observations and caveats: Association of a missense DCLRE1C variant with TCR beta V- and J-gene trimming was reported in a later analysis. Presence/absence analysis assumed near-uniform sequencing depth across donors.

A word on this clone: The antigen is undetermined.

The CDR3 consists of 20 residues. CDR1 is MDHEN, CDR2 SYDVKM, per germline. With V trimmed by 5 bases and J by 2 bases, 20 bases remained unmatched. PCR used 60 Vbeta primers and 13 Jbeta primers. Using immunoSEQ multiplex PCR, the repertoire was profiled, and TCRdb retains in-frame clones only, with some absent. Found here are roughly 200,000 clones, around 80% of them singletons; the top ten hold 0.55% to 0.75%. This clonotype originated in a man aged 18 to 30 in good health and CMV-seronegative. The chain is built from TRBV28 and TRBJ1-2, with 10 positions matching TRBD1. Sequenced input: PBMCs. The CDR3 here is CASSPAGPGTGERGNYGYTF. The CDR3 region has the DNA TGTGCCAGCAGTCCTGCGGGCCCCGGGACAGGGGAAAGGGGGAACTATGGCTACACCTTC.